This is a list of T cell receptor beta chains from one sample in a study of control samples from healthy donors and cancer patients. The protocol was immunoSEQ multiplex PCR, while the TCRdb copy is restricted to in-frame clones and leaves out a portion. The sample consists of over 100,000 clones, around 92% of them appearing once. The sequencing input was blood. The source of these receptors is a woman aged 45-65 years in good health. CDR3s include the opening cysteine and the closing phenylalanine or tryptophan. D genes are given only for firm matches. The size of a clone is reported for some rows only, either as once, few or many, or as a class for expanded clones.

CDR3 protein: CASSLKFGQVYEQYF
CDR3 DNA: TGTGCCAGCAGTTTAAAATTTGGGCAAGTCTACGAGCAGTACTTC
J gene: TRBJ2-7
CDR3 length: 15
D gene: NA
clone size: NA
V gene: TRBV27

CDR3 protein: CASSLEGGHTGELFF
CDR3 DNA: TGCGCCAGCAGCTTGGAAGGCGGCCACACCGGGGAGCTGTTTTTT
J gene: TRBJ2-2
CDR3 length: 15
D gene: NA
clone size: NA
V gene: TRBV5-1

CDR3 protein: CASSLEGSGELFF
CDR3 DNA: TGCGCCAGCAGCTTGGAAGGTAGCGGGGAGCTGTTTTTT
J gene: TRBJ2-2
CDR3 length: 13
D gene: NA
clone size: NA
V gene: TRBV5-1

CDR3 protein: CASSLARDQPQHF
CDR3 DNA: TGTGCCAGCAGCTTAGCCAGAGATCAGCCCCAGCATTTT
J gene: TRBJ1-5
CDR3 length: 13
D gene: NA
clone size: NA
V gene: TRBV7-9

CDR3 protein: CASRPPHRNTEAFF
CDR3 DNA: TGTGCCAGCAGACCACCTCACAGAAACACTGAAGCTTTCTTT
J gene: TRBJ1-1
CDR3 length: 14
D gene: NA
clone size: few
V gene: TRBV28

CDR3 protein: CASRQYGSAGEQFF
CDR3 DNA: TGTGCCAGCAGGCAATACGGCTCGGCGGGGGAGCAGTTCTTC
J gene: TRBJ2-1
CDR3 length: 14
D gene: NA
clone size: NA
V gene: TRBV14

CDR3 protein: CASSPGRVNTEAFF
CDR3 DNA: TGTGCCAGCAGTCCGGGACGGGTGAACACTGAAGCTTTCTTT
J gene: TRBJ1-1
CDR3 length: 14
D gene: NA
clone size: NA
V gene: TRBV28

CDR3 protein: CASSISTGSYNSPLHF
CDR3 DNA: TGTGCCAGTAGTATATCGACAGGCTCCTATAATTCACCCCTCCACTTT
J gene: TRBJ1-6
CDR3 length: 16
D gene: NA
clone size: NA
V gene: TRBV19

CDR3 protein: CASSFAGDSNQPQHF
CDR3 DNA: TGTGCCAGCAGCTTTGCGGGAGATAGCAATCAGCCCCAGCATTTT
J gene: TRBJ1-5
CDR3 length: 15
D gene: NA
clone size: NA
V gene: TRBV5-4

CDR3 protein: CAWSVLAGPEETQYF
CDR3 DNA: TGTGCCTGGAGTGTACTAGCGGGGCCAGAAGAGACCCAGTACTTC
J gene: TRBJ2-5
CDR3 length: 15
D gene: TRBD2
clone size: NA
V gene: TRBV30

CDR3 protein: CASSLRGNTEAFF
CDR3 DNA: TGTGCCAGCAGTCTTAGGGGAAACACTGAAGCTTTCTTT
J gene: TRBJ1-1
CDR3 length: 13
D gene: NA
clone size: NA
V gene: TRBV6-5

CDR3 protein: CAAGTEAFF
CDR3 DNA: TGTGCCGCGGGGACTGAAGCTTTCTTT
J gene: TRBJ1-1
CDR3 length: 9
D gene: NA
clone size: NA
V gene: TRBV28

CDR3 protein: CASSQAKRTGELFF
CDR3 DNA: TGTGCCAGCAGCCAGGCCAAGCGGACCGGGGAGCTGTTTTTT
J gene: TRBJ2-2
CDR3 length: 14
D gene: NA
clone size: NA
V gene: TRBV3-1/TRBV3-2

CDR3 protein: CAWSVNTGNQPQHF
CDR3 DNA: TGTGCCTGGAGTGTAAATACGGGCAATCAGCCCCAGCATTTT
J gene: TRBJ1-5
CDR3 length: 14
D gene: NA
clone size: few
V gene: TRBV30

CDR3 protein: CASSPGRTTYEQYF
CDR3 DNA: TGTGCCAGCAGTCCGGGACGCACGACCTACGAGCAGTACTTC
J gene: TRBJ2-7
CDR3 length: 14
D gene: NA
clone size: NA
V gene: TRBV6-6

CDR3 protein: CASSLGQGGIYNEQFF
CDR3 DNA: TGCGCCAGCAGCTTAGGTCAGGGGGGCATCTACAATGAGCAGTTCTTC
J gene: TRBJ2-1
CDR3 length: 16
D gene: NA
clone size: NA
V gene: TRBV5-1

CDR3 protein: CASSPTDRGGNQPQHF
CDR3 DNA: TGTGCCAGTAGTCCTACTGACAGGGGGGGGAATCAGCCCCAGCATTTT
J gene: TRBJ1-5
CDR3 length: 16
D gene: TRBD1
clone size: NA
V gene: TRBV19

CDR3 protein: CASSSLAKNIQYF
CDR3 DNA: TGTGCCAGCAGCTCCTTAGCCAAAAACATTCAGTACTTC
J gene: TRBJ2-4
CDR3 length: 13
D gene: NA
clone size: NA
V gene: TRBV11-2

CDR3 protein: CASSLEAGGLSYEQYF
CDR3 DNA: TGTGCCAGCAGCTTAGAGGCGGGGGGCCTATCTTACGAGCAGTACTTC
J gene: TRBJ2-7
CDR3 length: 16
D gene: TRBD2
clone size: NA
V gene: TRBV11-2

CDR3 protein: CASSLAGQPSALHF
CDR3 DNA: TGTGCCAGCAGCTTGGCCGGGCAGCCATCGGCCCTCCACTTT
J gene: TRBJ1-6
CDR3 length: 14
D gene: NA
clone size: NA
V gene: TRBV5-6

CDR3 protein: CASRIAGDTNYGYTF
CDR3 DNA: TGTGCCAGCAGGATCGCAGGGGACACCAACTATGGCTACACCTTC
J gene: TRBJ1-2
CDR3 length: 15
D gene: NA
clone size: NA
V gene: TRBV7-9

CDR3 protein: CSVDSGGIGELFF
CDR3 DNA: TGCAGCGTTGATTCCGGGGGAATCGGGGAGCTGTTTTTT
J gene: TRBJ2-2
CDR3 length: 13
D gene: NA
clone size: NA
V gene: TRBV29-1

CDR3 protein: CASSGALAKNIQYF
CDR3 DNA: TGTGCCAGCTCGGGGGCTCTAGCCAAAAACATTCAGTACTTC
J gene: TRBJ2-4
CDR3 length: 14
D gene: NA
clone size: NA
V gene: TRBV18

CDR3 protein: CASSYDRVNEKLFF
CDR3 DNA: TGTGCCAGCAGTTATGACAGGGTCAATGAAAAACTGTTTTTT
J gene: TRBJ1-4
CDR3 length: 14
D gene: TRBD1
clone size: NA
V gene: TRBV2

CDR3 protein: CASSQGDRLLRGQYF
CDR3 DNA: TGTGCCAGCAGCCAAGGGGACAGGCTACTACGAGGGCAGTACTTC
J gene: TRBJ2-7
CDR3 length: 15
D gene: TRBD1
clone size: NA
V gene: TRBV3-1/TRBV3-2

CDR3 protein: CATSDGNQPQHF
CDR3 DNA: TGTGCCACCAGTGACGGGAATCAGCCCCAGCATTTT
J gene: TRBJ1-5
CDR3 length: 12
D gene: NA
clone size: NA
V gene: TRBV24-1